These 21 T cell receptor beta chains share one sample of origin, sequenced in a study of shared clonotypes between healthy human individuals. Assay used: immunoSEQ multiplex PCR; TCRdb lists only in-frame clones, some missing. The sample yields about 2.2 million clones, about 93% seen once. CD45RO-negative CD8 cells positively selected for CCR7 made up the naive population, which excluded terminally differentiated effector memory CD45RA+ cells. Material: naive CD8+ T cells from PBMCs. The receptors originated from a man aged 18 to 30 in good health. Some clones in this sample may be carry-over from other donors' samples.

The DNA of the CDR3 is TGTGCCAGCAGCGCGGACAAAGAGACCCAGTACTTC. Translated, it gives CASSADKETQYF. This chain connects TRBV9 to TRBJ2-5, with D tentatively TRBD1 (5 bases). The V and J ends lost 3 bases and 3 bases respectively, with 6 bases between them. CDR1 SGDLS and CDR2 YYNGEE come from the germline V gene. This CDR3 has 12 amino acids.

CDR3 sequence reads: CASSILAGEDEQYF. The CDR3 DNA reads as TGTGCCAGCAGTATACTAGCGGGAGAGGACGAGCAGTACTTC. The chain carries TRBV28 and TRBJ2-7; 11 bases are shared with TRBD2. J lost 5 bases, V lost 5 bases, and 5 bases had no gene match. From germline, CDR1 is MDHEN and CDR2 SYDVKM. The CDR3 has 14 residues.

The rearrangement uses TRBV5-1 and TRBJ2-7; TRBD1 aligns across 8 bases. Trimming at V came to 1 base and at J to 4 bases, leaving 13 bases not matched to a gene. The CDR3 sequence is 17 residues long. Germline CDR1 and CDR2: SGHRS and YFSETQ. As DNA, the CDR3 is TGCGCCAGCAGCTTGAGCTCTACGGGACAGGCAACATACGAGCAGTACTTC. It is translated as CASSLSSTGQATYEQYF.

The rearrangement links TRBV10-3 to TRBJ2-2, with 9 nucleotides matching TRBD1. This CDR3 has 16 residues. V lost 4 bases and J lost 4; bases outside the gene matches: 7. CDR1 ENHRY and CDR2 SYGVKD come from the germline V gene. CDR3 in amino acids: CAISAPGTGTTGELFF. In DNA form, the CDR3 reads TGTGCCATCAGTGCCCCCGGGACAGGGACCACCGGGGAGCTGTTTTTT.

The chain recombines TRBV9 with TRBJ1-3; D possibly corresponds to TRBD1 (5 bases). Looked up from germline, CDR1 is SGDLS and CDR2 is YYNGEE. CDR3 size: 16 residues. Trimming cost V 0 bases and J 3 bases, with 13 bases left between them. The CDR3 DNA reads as TGTGCCAGCAGCGTAGTTTCGGGGGGTATTGGAAACACCATATATTTT. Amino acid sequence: CASSVVSGGIGNTIYF.

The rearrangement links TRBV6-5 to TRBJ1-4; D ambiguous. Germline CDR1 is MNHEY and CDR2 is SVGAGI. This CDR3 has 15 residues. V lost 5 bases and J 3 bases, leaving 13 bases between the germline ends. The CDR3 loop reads CASSAGRLANEKLFF. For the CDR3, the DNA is TGTGCCAGCAGTGCCGGGAGGTTGGCTAATGAAAAACTGTTTTTT.

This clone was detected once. CDR3 nucleotides: TGTGCCAGCAGTTTATGGGGATTCGGGACAGGGGGCGCAACTAATGAAAAACTGTTTTTT. Amino acids: CASSLWGFGTGGATNEKLFF. This chain joins TRBV28 and TRBJ1-4, with 12 bases fitting TRBD1. The CDR3 loop spans 20 amino acids. V lost 0 bases and J lost 0; bases outside the gene matches: 8. Germline V gene lookup returns CDR1 MDHEN and CDR2 SYDVKM.

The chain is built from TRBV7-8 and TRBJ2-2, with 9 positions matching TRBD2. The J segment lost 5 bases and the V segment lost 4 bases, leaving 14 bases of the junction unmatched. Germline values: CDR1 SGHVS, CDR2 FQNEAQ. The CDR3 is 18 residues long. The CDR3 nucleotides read TGTGCCAGCAGCTCCCCGAATTTAGCGGGAGTCGGGACCGGGGAGCTGTTTTTT. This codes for CASSSPNLAGVGTGELFF.

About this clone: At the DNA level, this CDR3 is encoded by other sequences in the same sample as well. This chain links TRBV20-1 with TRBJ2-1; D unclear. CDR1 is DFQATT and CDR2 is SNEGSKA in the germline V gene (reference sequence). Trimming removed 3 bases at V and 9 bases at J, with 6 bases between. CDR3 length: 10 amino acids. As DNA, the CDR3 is TGCAGTGCTAGCTGGGGTGAGCAGTTCTTC. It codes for CSASWGEQFF.

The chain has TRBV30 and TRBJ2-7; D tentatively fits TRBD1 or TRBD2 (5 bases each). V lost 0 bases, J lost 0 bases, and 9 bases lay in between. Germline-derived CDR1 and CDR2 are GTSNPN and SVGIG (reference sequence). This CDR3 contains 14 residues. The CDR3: CAWSVRDLSYEQYF. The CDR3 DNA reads TGTGCCTGGAGTGTCAGGGACCTCTCCTACGAGCAGTACTTC.

The CDR3, as DNA: TGCGCCAGCCGCCTTATGGTGAACACTGAAGCTTTCTTT. Its protein is CASRLMVNTEAFF. The V gene is TRBV4-3, the J gene TRBJ1-1; D ambiguous. Germline loops: CDR1 LGHNA, CDR2 YSLEER. The CDR3 is 13 amino acids. Trimming left V 8 bases short and J 0 bases short, with 10 bases between.

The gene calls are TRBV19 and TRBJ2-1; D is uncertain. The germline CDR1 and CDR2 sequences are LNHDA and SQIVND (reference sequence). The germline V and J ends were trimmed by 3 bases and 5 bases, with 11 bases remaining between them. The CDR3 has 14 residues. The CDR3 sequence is CASSILGANNEQFF. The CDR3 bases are TGTGCCAGTAGTATTTTAGGCGCGAACAATGAGCAGTTCTTC.

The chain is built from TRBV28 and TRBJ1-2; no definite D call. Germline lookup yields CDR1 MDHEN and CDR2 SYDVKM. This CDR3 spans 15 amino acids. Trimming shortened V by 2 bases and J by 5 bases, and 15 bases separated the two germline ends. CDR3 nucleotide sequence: TGTGCCAGCAGTTTACCCCAGAATGCAGGATATGGCTACACCTTC. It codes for CASSLPQNAGYGYTF.

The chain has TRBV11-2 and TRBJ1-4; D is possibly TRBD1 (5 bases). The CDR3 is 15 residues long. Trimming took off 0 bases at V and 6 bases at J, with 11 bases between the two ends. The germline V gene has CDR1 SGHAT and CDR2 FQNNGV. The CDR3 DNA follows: TGTGCCAGCAGCTTAGAGGCAGGGATTTATGAAAAACTGTTTTTT. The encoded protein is CASSLEAGIYEKLFF.

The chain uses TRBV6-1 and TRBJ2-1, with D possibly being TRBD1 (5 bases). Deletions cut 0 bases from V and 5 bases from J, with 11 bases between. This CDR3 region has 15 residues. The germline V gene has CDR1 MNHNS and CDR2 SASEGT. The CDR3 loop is CASSEALGVNNEQFF. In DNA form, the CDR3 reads TGTGCCAGCAGTGAAGCGCTAGGGGTGAACAATGAGCAGTTCTTC.

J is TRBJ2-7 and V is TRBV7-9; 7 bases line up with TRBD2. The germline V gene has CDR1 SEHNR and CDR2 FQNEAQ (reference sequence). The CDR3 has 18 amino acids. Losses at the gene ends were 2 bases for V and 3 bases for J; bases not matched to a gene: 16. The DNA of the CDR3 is TGTGCCAGCAGCTTATTGAGCTTGGGGGAGGGAAGCCTCTACGAGCAGTACTTC. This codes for CASSLLSLGEGSLYEQYF.

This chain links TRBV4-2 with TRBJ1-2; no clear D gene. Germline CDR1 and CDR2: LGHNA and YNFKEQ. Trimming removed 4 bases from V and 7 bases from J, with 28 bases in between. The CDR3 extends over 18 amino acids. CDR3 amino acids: CASSPEPKTAGRVSGYTF. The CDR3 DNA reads TGTGCCAGCAGCCCCGAACCGAAGACGGCGGGGAGGGTTAGTGGCTACACCTTC.

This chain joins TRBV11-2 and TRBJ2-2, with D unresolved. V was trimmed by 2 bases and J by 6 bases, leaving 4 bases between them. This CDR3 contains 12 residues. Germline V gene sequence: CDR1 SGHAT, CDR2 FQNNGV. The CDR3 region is CASSLPPGELFF. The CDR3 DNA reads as TGTGCCAGCAGCTTACCCCCCGGGGAGCTGTTTTTT.

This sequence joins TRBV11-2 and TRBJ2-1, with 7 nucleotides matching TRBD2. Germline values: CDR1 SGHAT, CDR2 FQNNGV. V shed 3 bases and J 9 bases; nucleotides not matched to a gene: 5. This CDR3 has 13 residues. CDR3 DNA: TGTGCCAGCAGCTTCGGGACTAATGGTGAGCAGTTCTTC. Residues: CASSFGTNGEQFF.

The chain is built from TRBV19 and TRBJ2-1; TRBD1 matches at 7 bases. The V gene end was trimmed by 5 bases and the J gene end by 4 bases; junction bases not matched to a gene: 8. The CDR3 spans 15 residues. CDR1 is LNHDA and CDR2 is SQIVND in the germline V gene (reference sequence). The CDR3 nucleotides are TGTGCCAGTAGTCAAGCCGGGACAGCGTACAATGAGCAGTTCTTC. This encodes CASSQAGTAYNEQFF.

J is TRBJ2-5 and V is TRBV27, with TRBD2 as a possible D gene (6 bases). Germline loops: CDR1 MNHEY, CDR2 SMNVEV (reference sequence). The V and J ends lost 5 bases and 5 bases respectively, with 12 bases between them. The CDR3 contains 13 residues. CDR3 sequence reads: CASSTRAGETQYF. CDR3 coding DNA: TGTGCCAGCAGTACCAGGGCGGGGGAGACCCAGTACTTC.